Below are 15 T cell receptor beta chains sequenced from a single sample in a study of blood T cells in healthy people across ages. A second PCR of about 7 to 12 cycles used a sample-barcoded 5' primer and a J-beta primer mix. MiXCR was run by TCRdb on the 5' RACE reads, yielding one entry per CDR3 protein. The sample holds over a million distinct CDR3 sequences, roughly 40% seen once. Sequenced material: blood. All receptors derive from a woman younger than 30 in good health.

This clonotype was detected a few times. The J gene is TRBJ2-2, the V gene TRBV5-1, with 7 nucleotides matching TRBD1. The V and J ends lost 4 bases and 6 bases, in that order; junction bases with no gene match: 9. Germline V gene lookup returns CDR1 SGHRS and CDR2 YFSETQ. CDR3 length: 15 amino acids. The CDR3 nucleotides read TGCGCCAGCAGCCAATCTGACAGGGTGGCCGGGGAGCTGTTTTTT. Translation: CASSQSDRVAGELFF. The whole variable domain, remainder taken from reference TRBV5-1 and TRBJ2-2, is KAGVTQTPRYLIKTRGQQVTLSCSPISGHRSVSWYQQTPGQGLQFLFEYFSETQRNKGNFPGRFSGRQFSNSRSEMNVSTLELGDSALYLCASSQSDRVAGELFFGEGSRLTVL.

V gene TRBV20-1 combines with J gene TRBJ1-2; TRBD1 matches at 7 bases. From germline, CDR1 is DFQATT and CDR2 SNEGSKA (reference sequence). The CDR3 loop spans 13 amino acids. J gave up 1 base and V 6 bases, and 5 bases lay outside the gene matches. CDR3 DNA: TGCAGTGCCAAGACAGGGTTTAACTATGGCTACACCTTC. This codes for CSAKTGFNYGYTF.

This clonotype occurred a few times. The rearrangement links TRBV4-1 to TRBJ2-1, with 7 bases aligning to TRBD2. J lost 10 bases, V lost 0 bases, and 9 bases had no gene match. Germline CDR1 is MGHRA and CDR2 is YSYEKL. The CDR3 is 15 amino acids. CDR3 bases: TGCGCCAGCAGCCAAGATCACTGGGGGGGTTGGGAGCAGTTCTTC. The encoded protein is CASSQDHWGGWEQFF.

The chain is built from TRBV9 and TRBJ2-7; the D gene is possibly TRBD1 (5 bases). The J call may be faulty, since TRBJ2-5 better matches the DNA end. CDR1 is SGDLS, CDR2 YYNGEE, per germline. This CDR3 is 12 amino acids long. In DNA, the CDR3 is TGTGCCAGCAGCGGAACCCAGGGGACCCAGTACTTC. Its protein product is CASSGTQGTQYF.

Details on this clonotype: It may be a read error: a sequence one base away is much more abundant. This sequence joins TRBV6-1 and TRBJ2-7; 7 bases agree with TRBD2. The germline gives CDR1 MNHNS, CDR2 SASEGT. The CDR3 totals 14 residues. After removal of 4 bases from V and 7 bases from J, the junction contained 10 bases not matched to a gene. CDR3 DNA: TGTGCCAGCAGTGCCGGGAGCGGGAACAATGAGCAGTACTTC. It specifies CASSAGSGNNEQYF.

This clonotype turned up a few times. The genes are TRBV3-1 and TRBJ2-5; D assignment may be TRBD1 or TRBD2 (5 bases each). This CDR3 spans 15 amino acids. From germline, CDR1 is LGHDT and CDR2 YNNKEL (reference sequence). V was clipped by 1 base and J by 13 bases, with 22 bases between them. The CDR3 DNA reads TGTGCCAGCAGCCAAGGGGTACAGGTCCCCAGCGCGGGGTACTTC. Its translation is CASSQGVQVPSAGYF.

This clonotype appeared a single time. The chain joins TRBV12-3 or TRBV12-4 to TRBJ2-2; D ambiguous. This CDR3 contains 14 residues. The germline V and J ends were trimmed by 5 bases and 6 bases, with 13 bases remaining between them. Written as DNA, the CDR3 is TGTGCCAGCAGTCCCGACCTAGTTGCCGGGGAGCTGTTTTTT. Amino acids: CASSPDLVAGELFF.

V usage is TRBV7-2 and J usage is TRBJ2-1; TRBD2 agrees at 7 bases. This CDR3 spans 17 amino acids. Germline values: CDR1 SGHTA, CDR2 FQGNSA. After removal of 1 base from V and 4 bases from J, the junction contained 10 bases not matched to a gene. CDR3 in DNA: TGTGCCAGCAGCTTAGTTCTTTCTAGCGGAACTTACAATGAGCAGTTCTTC. Amino acids: CASSLVLSSGTYNEQFF.

This clonotype was counted a few times. The chain recombines TRBV12-3 or TRBV12-4 with TRBJ1-5, with D tentatively TRBD1 (5 bases). The CDR3 runs 15 residues. Trimming shortened V by 6 bases and J by 0 bases, and 12 bases separated the two germline ends. The CDR3 nucleotides read TGTGCCAGCAGATCTCAGGGTATTAGCAATCAGCCCCAGCATTTT. This gives the protein CASRSQGISNQPQHF.

This rearrangement joins TRBV6-2 or TRBV6-3 to TRBJ2-2, with 8 bases identical to TRBD2. Germline V CDR1 and CDR2: MNHEY, SVGEGT. This CDR3 region has 14 residues. V lost 6 bases to trimming and J lost 8 bases; unmatched junction nucleotides: 8. CDR3 DNA sequence: TGTGCCAGCAGGCCAGCGGGAGTTCCTGGGGAGCTGTTTTTT. This sequence encodes CASRPAGVPGELFF.

This clonotype was recorded a few times. The CDR3 DNA reads TGCAGTGCAAGACTAGCGCCAACCCACAATGAGCAGTTCTTC. Residues: CSARLAPTHNEQFF. V is TRBV20-1 and J is TRBJ2-1; 8 nucleotides align to TRBD2. This CDR3 has 14 residues. V gave up 6 bases and J gave up 5 bases; unmatched junction bases: 9. From germline, CDR1 is DFQATT and CDR2 SNEGSKA (reference sequence).

The J gene is TRBJ2-1, the V gene TRBV4-1, with 10 bases aligning to TRBD2. Germline loops: CDR1 MGHRA, CDR2 YSYEKL. The CDR3 sequence is 19 residues long. J gave up 1 base and V 5 bases, and 14 bases lay outside the gene matches. The CDR3 nucleotides read TGCGCCAGCAGCTTGGCCCCAGCGGGGGGGCCCGTTTCCTACAATGAGCAGTTCTTC. This codes for CASSLAPAGGPVSYNEQFF.

This chain links TRBV20-1 with TRBJ2-5; D not certain. V dropped 5 bases and J dropped 7 bases, with 11 bases sitting between them. Germline V CDR1 and CDR2: DFQATT, SNEGSKA (reference sequence). The CDR3 spans 11 residues. The CDR3 loop reads CSAAEGPTQYF. The CDR3 DNA reads TGCAGTGCTGCTGAAGGGCCGACCCAGTACTTC.

In its sample, this clonotype was seen a few times. This chain links TRBV18 with TRBJ1-1; the D gene is possibly TRBD1 (5 bases). CDR3 length equals 15 residues. Trimming shortened V by 3 bases and J by 1 base, and 12 bases separated the two germline ends. Looked up from germline, CDR1 is KGHSH and CDR2 is LQKENI. The CDR3 bases are TGTGCCAGCTCACCCGCAGGGTTGGGGAACACTGAAGCTTTCTTT. Protein product: CASSPAGLGNTEAFF.

The rearrangement joins TRBV28 to TRBJ2-5; 8 nucleotides line up with TRBD1. CDR3 length: 16 amino acids. Germline loops: CDR1 MDHEN, CDR2 SYDVKM. V lost 6 bases to trimming and J lost 11 bases; unmatched junction nucleotides: 20. For the CDR3, the DNA is TGTGCCAGCAGCGACAGGGGTTATAGGACCTACAATGAGCAGTACTTC. Its translation is CASSDRGYRTYNEQYF.